The next 26 T cell receptor beta chains were all read from a single sample in a study of cytomegalovirus exposure and HLA in healthy donors. PCR primers comprised 60 Vbeta and 13 Jbeta primers. Sequencing used immunoSEQ multiplex PCR; TCRdb keeps in-frame clones, though not all of them. The data contain more than 90,000 clones, 81% of them singletons. The sample taken for sequencing was PBMCs. The source is a woman in her seventies in good health and CMV-seropositive.

This chain joins TRBV28 and TRBJ1-5, with 9 positions matching TRBD1. This CDR3 contains 15 residues. Per germline, CDR1 MDHEN and CDR2 SYDVKM. Trimming cost V 6 bases and J 4 bases; bases outside gene matches: 7. This CDR3 is CASSTSGTGNQPQHF. CDR3 DNA: TGTGCCAGCAGCACCTCCGGGACAGGGAATCAGCCCCAGCATTTT.

The gene calls are TRBV7-6 and TRBJ2-1; 7 bases fit TRBD2. The germline gives CDR1 SGHVS, CDR2 FNYEAQ. The CDR3 is 15 amino acids. V dropped 2 bases and J dropped 7; count of bases not matched to a gene: 8. Here the CDR3 reads CASSLYELAANEQFF. CDR3 bases: TGTGCCAGCAGCTTATATGAGCTAGCGGCGAATGAGCAGTTCTTC.

The chain has TRBV5-4 and TRBJ2-1, with D tentatively TRBD2 (7 bases). Trimming pared 0 bases from V and 7 bases from J, leaving 14 bases between. This CDR3 region has 15 residues. Per germline, CDR1 SGHNT and CDR2 YYREEE (reference sequence). The CDR3 sequence: CASSLEGGIWNEQFF. The DNA of the CDR3 is TGTGCCAGCAGCTTGGAGGGGGGGATTTGGAATGAGCAGTTCTTC.

This clone was picked up one time. The chain combines TRBV6-5 with TRBJ2-1; TRBD1 matches at 8 bases. Germline CDR1 MNHEY, CDR2 SVGAGI. This CDR3 is 13 amino acids long. V shed 6 bases and J 7 bases; nucleotides not matched to a gene: 5. As DNA, the CDR3 is TGTGCCAGCAGGCTACGACAGGGGAATGAGCAGTTCTTC. Translating gives CASRLRQGNEQFF.

This clone was observed a few times. The chain links TRBV2 to TRBJ1-1; D is possibly TRBD1 (6 bases). This CDR3 comprises 13 residues. V was pared by 5 bases and J by 3 bases, with 10 bases between. The V gene's germline CDR1 is SNHLY and CDR2 FYNNEI. The CDR3 DNA reads as TGTGCCAGCAGTAGGACAGATTACACTGAAGCTTTCTTT. Translation gives CASSRTDYTEAFF.

This clone was recorded only once. CDR3 residues: CASSQGHEQFF. Written as DNA, the CDR3 is TGTGCCAGCAGCCAGGGTCATGAGCAGTTCTTC. The chain links TRBV7-6 to TRBJ2-1, with D perhaps matching TRBD1 (5 bases). CDR3 length equals 11 residues. V shed 5 bases and J shed 8 bases, with 7 bases lying between them. Germline-derived CDR1 and CDR2 are SGHVS and FNYEAQ.

This chain joins TRBV7-3 and TRBJ2-3; D possibly corresponds to TRBD2 (5 bases). The ends were cut back, 4 bases at V and 4 bases at J, with 6 bases in the middle. This CDR3 is 12 amino acids long. Per the germline V gene, CDR1 is SGHTA and CDR2 is FQGTGA. The CDR3 sequence: CASSSGSDTQYF. The DNA of the CDR3 is TGTGCCAGCAGCTCGGGGTCAGATACGCAGTATTTT. The full variable domain, completed using reference TRBV7-3 and TRBJ2-3, is GAGVSQTPSNKVTEKGKYVELRCDPISGHTALYWYRQSLGQGPEFLIYFQGTGAADDSGLPNDRFFAVRPEGSVSTLKIQRTERGDSAVYLCASSSGSDTQYFGPGTRLTVL.

This clone was recorded many times. This rearrangement joins TRBV5-1 to TRBJ2-7, with TRBD1 identical over 7 bases. The J segment lost 2 bases and the V segment lost 1 base, leaving 9 bases of the junction unmatched. Germline lookup yields CDR1 SGHRS and CDR2 YFSETQ. This CDR3 spans 16 amino acids. The CDR3 DNA sequence: TGCGCCAGCAGCTTGACGACAGGGAACCAGCCCTACGAGCAGTACTTC. It yields the protein CASSLTTGNQPYEQYF. The full variable domain, completed using reference TRBV5-1 and TRBJ2-7, is KAGVTQTPRYLIKTRGQQVTLSCSPISGHRSVSWYQQTPGQGLQFLFEYFSETQRNKGNFPGRFSGRQFSNSRSEMNVSTLELGDSALYLCASSLTTGNQPYEQYFGPGTRLTVT.

The V call is TRBV6-1, the J call TRBJ1-1, with 7 bases aligning to TRBD1. The CDR3 sequence is 14 residues long. The germline gives CDR1 MNHNS, CDR2 SASEGT. Unmatched junction bases numbered 4, after V lost 5 bases and J lost 1 base. The chain's CDR3 is CASSIRTGNTEAFF. For the CDR3, the DNA is TGTGCCAGCAGTATACGGACAGGGAACACTGAAGCTTTCTTT.

This clone was seen more than once but under ten times. The chain links TRBV5-6 to TRBJ1-1; TRBD1 matches at 8 bases. Germline V gene sequence: CDR1 SGHDT, CDR2 YYEEEE. The ends lost 3 bases at V and 6 bases at J; junction bases unmatched: 10. The CDR3 runs 15 residues. CDR3 sequence reads: CASSWRQGRSSEAFF. The DNA for the CDR3 is TGTGCCAGCAGCTGGAGACAGGGGAGGTCCTCTGAAGCTTTCTTT. The entire variable domain, with the rest obtained from reference TRBV5-6 and TRBJ1-1, is as follows: DAGVTQSPTHLIKTRGQQVTLRCSPKSGHDTVSWYQQALGQGPQFIFQYYEEEERQRGNFPDRFSGHQFPNYSSELNVNALLLGDSALYLCASSWRQGRSSEAFFGQGTRLTVV.

The chain combines TRBV28 with TRBJ1-2; a possible D gene is TRBD1 (5 bases). Germline V gives CDR1 MDHEN, CDR2 SYDVKM. The CDR3 is made up of 17 amino acids. V gave up 3 bases and J gave up 8 bases, with 25 bases separating them. The CDR3 protein is CASSFLLKGPPNLGYTF. CDR3 sequence (DNA): TGTGCCAGCAGTTTTTTGCTAAAGGGGCCCCCTAACCTGGGCTACACCTTC.

The chain uses TRBV19 and TRBJ1-5, with TRBD1 matching over 7 bases. The CDR3 runs 14 residues. V shed 2 bases and J 7 bases; nucleotides not matched to a gene: 5. CDR1 and CDR2 (germline): LNHDA, SQIVND (reference sequence). CDR3 DNA: TGTGCCAGTAGTATAAAGACAGGGCGACAGCCCCAGCATTTT. This sequence encodes CASSIKTGRQPQHF.

This clone was counted only a few times. The rearrangement joins TRBV7-9 to TRBJ1-1, with 8 positions matching TRBD1. The CDR3 covers 14 residues. Looked up from germline, CDR1 is SEHNR and CDR2 is FQNEAQ (reference sequence). V dropped 5 bases and J dropped 3; count of bases not matched to a gene: 5. CDR3 sequence: CASSLGQGHTEAFF. CDR3 nucleotide sequence: TGTGCCAGCAGCCTCGGACAGGGACACACTGAAGCTTTCTTT.

Only one count was recorded for this clone. The genes are TRBV7-8 and TRBJ2-2, with 9 bases aligning to TRBD2. Trimming took 4 bases from V and 5 from J; bases not matched to a gene: 8. The CDR3 has 16 residues. CDR1 and CDR2 (germline): SGHVS, FQNEAQ. CDR3 nucleotides: TGTGCCAGCAGCTCTAGACGGCTAGCGGGAACCGGGGAGCTGTTTTTT. This translates into CASSSRRLAGTGELFF.

This chain links TRBV10-3 with TRBJ2-1; 10 bases are a match to TRBD2. V trimming: 6 bases; J trimming: 6 bases; junction bases outside the gene matches: 11. The germline V gene has CDR1 ENHRY and CDR2 SYGVKD. This CDR3 is 16 amino acids long. Here the CDR3 reads CAIRAYAQREGNEQFF. The DNA for the CDR3 is TGTGCCATCAGAGCCTATGCTCAGCGGGAGGGCAATGAGCAGTTCTTC.

In DNA form, the CDR3 reads TGTGCCAGCAGCTTAGTGGCAGGGATAACAGGAGAGACCCAGTACTTC. This gives the protein CASSLVAGITGETQYF. The chain combines TRBV7-2 with TRBJ2-5, with D perhaps TRBD1 (5 bases). The CDR3 extends over 16 amino acids. Per the germline V gene, CDR1 is SGHTA and CDR2 is FQGNSA. The V and J ends lost 1 base and 4 bases respectively, with 16 bases between them.

This clone appeared a single time. In the same sample, other DNA sequences code for this CDR3. The chain uses TRBV18 and TRBJ1-1; D might be TRBD1 (6 bases). V shed 3 bases and J shed 2 bases, with 10 bases lying between them. The CDR3 is made up of 14 amino acids. From germline, CDR1 is KGHSH and CDR2 LQKENI. The CDR3 bases are TGTGCCAGCTCACCGACAGGCGGTAACACTGAAGCTTTCTTT. Translating gives CASSPTGGNTEAFF.

This sequence joins TRBV19 and TRBJ2-1, with 9 bases that match TRBD2. Per germline, CDR1 LNHDA and CDR2 SQIVND (reference sequence). Losses at the gene ends were 5 bases for V and 9 bases for J; bases not matched to a gene: 17. This CDR3 region has 17 residues. CDR3 DNA: TGTGCCAGTAGTTGGGGGGTAGCGGGAGCAGGGATGACTGAGCAGTTCTTC. Protein sequence: CASSWGVAGAGMTEQFF.

The rearrangement joins TRBV11-2 to TRBJ2-5; 9 bases match TRBD1. Germline V gene lookup returns CDR1 SGHAT and CDR2 FQNNGV. With 5 bases clipped from V and 7 bases from J, the junction kept 8 bases outside the gene matches. The CDR3 runs 14 residues. CDR3 in amino acids: CASSPGTGSRTQYF. The DNA of the CDR3 is TGTGCCAGCAGCCCCGGGACAGGGTCCAGGACCCAGTACTTC.

A word on this clone: The same CDR3 also results from other DNA sequences found in this sample. The V and J genes are TRBV19 and TRBJ1-5, with 8 nucleotides matching TRBD1. Germline loops: CDR1 LNHDA, CDR2 SQIVND (reference sequence). The CDR3 length is 14 residues. With V trimmed by 5 bases and J by 2 bases, 2 bases remained unmatched. The CDR3 DNA reads as TGTGCCAGTAGTGGGACAGGCGGCAATCAGCCCCAGCATTTT. It yields the protein CASSGTGGNQPQHF.

V gene TRBV7-8 combines with J gene TRBJ1-4; a weak D match, TRBD1 (5 bases). Germline assignment: CDR1 SGHVS and CDR2 FQNEAQ. The CDR3 has 14 amino acids. The V gene lost 0 bases and the J gene lost 3 bases, with 5 bases spanning the gap. The CDR3 sequence: CASSLAGANEKLFF. The CDR3 nucleotides are TGTGCCAGCAGCTTAGCAGGGGCTAATGAAAAACTGTTTTTT.

The rearrangement links TRBV29-1 to TRBJ2-1, with 11 nucleotides matching TRBD2. From germline, CDR1 is SQVTM and CDR2 ANQGSEA. Losses at the gene ends were 6 bases for V and 13 bases for J; bases not matched to a gene: 5. This CDR3 is built from 11 residues. CDR3 nucleotide sequence: TGCAGCGTCCGGACTAGCGGGCCACAGTTCTTC. Its translation is CSVRTSGPQFF.

V is TRBV2 and J is TRBJ1-5; D gene uncertain. The CDR3 spans 13 residues. V was cut by 8 bases and J by 0 bases, with 8 bases left in between. CDR1 SNHLY and CDR2 FYNNEI come from the germline V gene. CDR3 sequence: CASQVYSNQPQHF. In DNA, the CDR3 is TGTGCCAGCCAGGTTTATAGCAATCAGCCCCAGCATTTT.

V is TRBV5-4 and J is TRBJ2-1; 7 bases are a match to TRBD2. Germline V CDR1 and CDR2: SGHNT, YYREEE (reference sequence). Trimming removed 4 bases from V and 4 bases from J; junction bases left unmatched: 8. The CDR3 extends over 15 amino acids. The CDR3 DNA reads TGTGCCAGCAGCCCTGGGGCTAGCGGATACAATGAGCAGTTCTTC. Translating it yields CASSPGASGYNEQFF.

The rearrangement joins TRBV7-2 to TRBJ2-1; TRBD2 matches 13 bases. Trimming removed 3 bases from V and 2 bases from J; junction bases left unmatched: 1. This CDR3 is built from 16 residues. Germline CDR1 reads SGHTA; CDR2 reads FQGNSA. The CDR3 protein is CASSFGLAGAYNEQFF. The CDR3 region has the DNA TGTGCCAGCAGCTTCGGACTAGCGGGAGCCTACAATGAGCAGTTCTTC.

This rearrangement joins TRBV7-2 to TRBJ2-7; 7 bases line up with TRBD1. V lost 5 bases, J lost 6 bases, and 7 bases stayed unmatched. Germline CDR1 SGHTA, CDR2 FQGNSA. There are 13 residues in the CDR3. In DNA, the CDR3 is TGTGCCAGCAGCCCTAAAGGGGGCAGCGAGCAGTACTTC. It codes for CASSPKGGSEQYF.